These T cell receptor beta chains were read from a single sample in a study of blood T cell repertoires in COVID-19. Sequenced by immunoSEQ multiplex PCR; TCRdb stores in-frame clones only, minus some. Here the sample spans roughly 200,000 clones, 75% to 90% being singletons. Sequencing was performed on peripheral blood. The receptors originated from a middle-aged man with acute or convalescent COVID-19. Each CDR3 is given with its conserved first and last residue. The D gene is left open where the match is weak. A row's size may be missing; if present it is once, few, many or a size class.

j_call d_call clone_size v_call cdr3_nt cdr3_aa
TRBJ2-1 NA once TRBV5-1 TGCGCCAGCAGCCCGGGACTTCATAACAATGAGCAGTTCTTC CASSPGLHNNEQFF
TRBJ2-3 NA NA TRBV9 TGTGCCAGCAGCGTATGGCCAGGGCTCACAGATACGCAGTATTTT CASSVWPGLTDTQYF
TRBJ1-6 TRBD1 few TRBV30 TGTGCCTGCCTCCCCGGGACAGGGCTTACGAGTTCACCCCTCCACTTT CACLPGTGLTSSPLHF
TRBJ2-5 NA NA TRBV6-2/TRBV6-3 TGTGCCAGCAGTTACAGAGGGATTTACGGCCAAGAGACCCAGTACTTC CASSYRGIYGQETQYF
TRBJ2-2 NA NA TRBV7-3 TGTGCCAGCAGCTTACCTAACACCGGGGAGCTGTTTTTT CASSLPNTGELFF
TRBJ2-7 TRBD2 few TRBV11-2 TGTGCCAGCAGCACTTGGACTAGCGGGGACGGAATAAGCGAGCAGTACTTC CASSTWTSGDGISEQYF
TRBJ1-5 NA NA TRBV18 TGTGCCAGCTCACCCGAGGGGGGCAATCAGCCCCAGCATTTT CASSPEGGNQPQHF
TRBJ2-1 TRBD1 NA TRBV27 TGTGCCAGCATCGTCCTCGGGACAGGGGGAAAAAATGAGCAGTTCTTC CASIVLGTGGKNEQFF
TRBJ2-2 NA NA TRBV2 TGTGCCAGCCGGAACACCGGGGAGCTGTTTTTT CASRNTGELFF
TRBJ1-1 NA few TRBV5-5 TGTGCCAGCAGCTTGCAACCCGAGACATCAGCTTTCTTT CASSLQPETSAFF
TRBJ1-1 NA NA TRBV3-1/TRBV3-2 TGTGCCAGCAGCCAAGTTTGGGCAGGGAACACTGAAGCTTTCTTT CASSQVWAGNTEAFF
TRBJ2-7 NA NA TRBV28 TGTGCCACCTTCCAGGGTGGACTATCCTACGAGCAGTACTTC CATFQGGLSYEQYF
TRBJ1-1 NA NA TRBV5-4 TGTGCCAGCAGCTTGGTACCCGGGTCCGGAACTGAAGCTTTCTTT CASSLVPGSGTEAFF
TRBJ1-2 TRBD1 NA TRBV15 TGTGCCACCAGCAGAGCTGACAGGGCAGTACACACCTTC CATSRADRAVHTF
TRBJ1-2 NA NA TRBV6-5 TGTGCCAGCAGAGGCACAGAGACCTATGGCTACACCTTC CASRGTETYGYTF